Listed below are T cell receptor beta chains from one sample, sequenced in a study of blood T cell repertoires in COVID-19. Profiled with immunoSEQ multiplex PCR; TCRdb holds only in-frame clones, not every one. The sample holds 200,000 to 250,000 clones, around 84% seen once. The sample was peripheral blood. The receptors come from a woman older than 75 with active or convalescent COVID-19. The CDR3 runs from the conserved cysteine through the conserved F or W. The order of the fields is V gene, D gene, clone size, J gene, CDR3 protein. D genes are given only for firm matches. Only some rows state a clone size, as once, few, many or a class for expanded clones.

TRBV11-2	-	-	TRBJ1-4	CASSSRGPTNEKLFF
TRBV5-1	TRBD2	-	TRBJ2-3	CASSFRGTSGITDTQYF
TRBV19	-	-	TRBJ2-7	CARKGGGSSYEQYF
TRBV21-1	-	-	TRBJ1-1	CASKDREAEAFF
TRBV18	-	-	TRBJ2-1	CASSPLRGGSSAFF
TRBV15	-	-	TRBJ1-3	CATSRDPLSSGNTIYF
TRBV5-1	-	-	TRBJ2-3	CASSLPGKADTQYF
TRBV7-2	-	-	TRBJ2-2	CASSKKRAGELFF
TRBV7-2	TRBD2	once	TRBJ2-1	CASSSWGGGENNEQFF
TRBV19	-	once	TRBJ2-7	CASSAGGGAYEQYF
TRBV7-2	TRBD2	-	TRBJ2-5	CASSTRLAGQETQYF
TRBV21-1	-	-	TRBJ1-5	CASSDPPGTDPSNSNQPQHF
TRBV5-1	TRBD1	once	TRBJ2-5	CASSNGQGRGETQYF
TRBV11-3	TRBD2	-	TRBJ2-1	CASSSGGAREQFF
TRBV6-6	-	-	TRBJ1-5	CASSYLTGNSNQPQHF
TRBV5-4	TRBD2	-	TRBJ2-3	CASSLRSSGSTDTQYF
TRBV28	-	-	TRBJ1-2	CASSPVRGYTF
TRBV2	TRBD1	-	TRBJ1-1	CASSELTGGKGTEAFF
TRBV15	-	once	TRBJ2-2	CATSQALAFGAGELFF
TRBV5-8	-	once	TRBJ1-5	CASSLKVTGNQPQHF
TRBV24-1	TRBD2	-	TRBJ2-1	CATSDTGTSGGDEQFF
TRBV6-2/TRBV6-3	TRBD2	-	TRBJ2-7	CASSDSGGEQYF
TRBV15	TRBD2	-	TRBJ2-5	CATRSSAGLAGGETQYF
TRBV6-5	TRBD1	-	TRBJ2-1	CASSYFRGSEQFF
TRBV6-5	-	-	TRBJ2-7	CASSYSPSEQYF
TRBV6-5	TRBD2	-	TRBJ2-7	CASSPPGTSPYEQYF
TRBV30	TRBD1	few	TRBJ2-7	CAWMRQGGVEQYF
TRBV7-2	-	-	TRBJ1-2	CASSPWTENYGYTF
TRBV7-2	TRBD1	-	TRBJ1-2	CASSPGQGNNYGYTF
TRBV11-3	-	-	TRBJ1-5	CASSLGLYQPQHF
TRBV5-4	-	-	TRBJ1-4	CASSLRRGREKLFF
TRBV4-3	TRBD1	-	TRBJ2-1	CASSQEGQGSYNEQFF